This T cell receptor (beta chain) originates from a study of shared clonotypes between healthy human individuals. Whole-study findings and limits: Non-shared clonotypes displayed generation probabilities falling below those of clonotypes present in all four donors. Naive subsets, compared against memory subsets, generally had larger estimated richness values.

A split of CD4+ cells into CD45RA+ naive and CD45RA-negative memory subsets was performed. This clone was recorded only once. No antigen is known for it. Every immunoSEQ plate was one replicate of a subset's evenly spread DNA. Profiling relied on immunoSEQ multiplex PCR, and the TCRdb table lists in-frame clones only, not all of them. The sample yields millions of clones, over 85% seen once. V was cut by 8 bases and J by 5 bases, with 19 bases left in between. The CDR3 runs to 15 residues. CDR1 and CDR2 from the germline V gene are LNHDA and SQIVND (reference sequence). The chain is built from TRBV19 and TRBJ1-5; D is perhaps TRBD1 (5 bases). The source is a man younger than 35 in good health. Some clones in this sample may be carry-over from other donors' samples. Input material: naive CD4+ T cells from PBMCs. The subset denotes: CD45RA+ positively selected. CDR3 DNA: TGTGCCAGTCATGACGGGGGTAATCCCTATCAGCCCCAGCATTTT. As protein: CASHDGGNPYQPQHF.